This T cell receptor beta chain stems from a study of blood T cells in healthy people across ages. The germline V and J ends were trimmed by 5 bases and 9 bases, with 13 bases remaining between them. Germline V gene sequence: CDR1 MNHEY, CDR2 SMNVEV (reference sequence). The length of the CDR3 is 13 residues. A second PCR of 7 to 11 cycles used a sample-barcoded 5' primer and a J-beta primer mix. Sequencing yielded, for each sample, at least 3 million paired-end reads carrying CDR3. TCRdb analysed the 5' RACE reads with MiXCR anew, one entry per CDR3 protein. The sample has around 1.7 million distinct CDR3 sequences; roughly 27% are singletons. Study-level results: Diversity was higher, and naive CD4+ cells more numerous, in long-lived donors than in aged donors.

As to this clonotype: The antigen remains unidentified.

The V call is TRBV27, the J call TRBJ2-2; no definite D call. The clonotype was recovered from a young woman in good health. Source material: blood. CDR3 in amino acids: CASSLTFRRELFF. CDR3 DNA: TGTGCCAGCAGTCTTACGTTCAGAAGGGAGCTGTTTTTT.